This paragraph reports one T cell receptor (beta chain). This clone has only a few counts. Its antigen is currently not known. No much larger clone is present one base from it, and per-base qualities are unavailable. CDR1 and CDR2 are drawn from the germline V gene (reference sequence): PRHDT, FYEKMQ. Deletion took 3 bases off V and 0 bases off J, with a span of 8 bases between the germline ends. Taken from cysteine to phenylalanine, the CDR3 has 14 residues. The DNA shown is the 42-base CDR3, in frame from base 1. The entire amount of isolated RNA was reverse transcribed using the High Capacity cDNA Reverse Transcription Kit, so the sequenced TCRB transcripts were expressed ones. Deep immunoSEQ sequencing was performed on naive, central memory and regulatory T cell samples, with an average of approximately 4 million total reads per sample. Sorted cells were lysed in RLT buffer and RNA was extracted with DNase-treated RNeasy Micro or Mini kits, depending on cell number. Each cell subset was processed separately to prevent cross-contamination, with patient and healthy donor samples processed together. The immunoSEQ multiplex PCR was used to amplify TCRB sequences from cDNA, generating 87-bp fragments that spanned the CDR3 region. Sequencing of the amplicons was performed on the Illumina HiSeq platform. Concerning the study's data processing: PCR bias was computationally corrected using synthetic template baselines, reads within Hamming distance 2 were collapsed, and singletons that could not be merged were discarded. Reads were aligned to IMGT to assign V, D and J genes, CDR3 length, and insertions or deletions at six rearrangement sites. Within each subset, clonotype counts were normalized to the number of sorted cells before true diversity and Gini coefficients were calculated with the tcR R package. The overlap coefficient, calculated on TCRB nucleotide sequences, was used to measure repertoire sharing. Out-of-frame TCRB sequences from naive cells were analyzed to stand in for the pre-selection repertoire. The source is immuneACCESS, and TCRdb retained only in-frame sequences with V and J called. Part of the clones is not carried over; for the studies checked, unresolved V genes explain less than half of this, and the remainder is unexplained. V, J and clone size are those of that table, while D and trimming were read from the DNA. The sample has about 620,000 clones on record, around 15% of them singletons. The leading ten clones occupy about 0.097% of the sample.

This sample stems from a study of beta chain features in type 1 diabetes (dated by TCRdb to the late 2010s). For context, the study as a whole: Patients and healthy donors did not differ in mean age, gender distribution, total cell number or subset yield. Across all samples, around 100 million sorted cells were examined, and cell number per subset correlated strongly with RNA yield. The study compared the TCRB repertoires of sorted circulating CD4+ T cell subsets in recently diagnosed type 1 diabetes patients with those in matched healthy donors. Regulatory and stem cell-like memory subsets were isolated from only 8 patients and roughly eight healthy donors, whereas naive and central memory subsets came from all 30 or so donors. Overall results and qualifications from the work: Shorter templates might have been favored by PCR, but patient and control samples were amplified and corrected together, so both groups would have been affected equally by any skew. Naive, central memory and regulatory TCRB repertoires appeared to be more similar among patients than among healthy donors. Patients with type 1 diabetes made fewer insertions and deleted more nucleotides at VDJ recombination sites, implying thymic rearrangement abnormalities. Because cDNA was sequenced instead of genomic DNA, highly expressing activated cells could be over-represented, though the groups showed no difference in activation or CD3 levels. Type 1 diabetes patients showed a moderate but significant shortening of TCRB CDR3 length in all four CD4+ subsets. Because the HLA sub-analyses included only small numbers of individuals, any influence of HLA type on TCRB rearrangement was left unresolved.

From each donor, a single peripheral blood sample of approximately 120 mL on average was drawn into heparinised tubes. Naive, central memory, regulatory and stem cell-like memory CD4+ T cells were sorted on a BD FACSAria II using a panel including CD45RO, CCR7, CD25, CD127, CD95 and CD27. A purity above 98% was achieved for all sorted populations. PBMCs were isolated immediately by Lymphoprep density gradient centrifugation and stained directly without culture. To minimize batch effects, samples were stained and sorted in pairs, one healthy donor with one patient per experiment. The sequenced sample consisted of naive CD4+ T cells from blood. The cell subset or site tag for this specimen amounts to: true naive CD4+ T cells. The source is a man between 18 and 35 years old in good health. This chain joins TRBV13 to TRBJ1-1; no D gene is confidently identified. The CDR3 corresponds to CASSFPTMNTEAFF. Read as DNA, the sequence is TGTGCCAGCAGCTTTCCCACAATGAACACTGAAGCTTTCTTT.